This passage covers 10 T cell receptor beta chains from one sample sequenced in a study of blood T cell repertoires in COVID-19. Clones were read by immunoSEQ multiplex PCR, and TCRdb kept only the in-frame ones, dropping some. The sample yields almost 250,000 clones, roughly 91% seen once. The specimen was PBMCs or T cells enriched from blood (not recorded which). The receptors derive from a woman aged 25 to 39 who had recovered from COVID-19.

The chain uses TRBV6-2 or TRBV6-3 and TRBJ2-1; D may be TRBD2 (7 bases). The CDR3 loop spans 15 amino acids. CDR1 is MNHEY and CDR2 is SVGEGT in the germline V gene. V was cut by 2 bases and J by 8 bases, with 16 bases left in between. This CDR3 is CASSYHARGGDEQFF. In nucleotides, the CDR3 is TGTGCCAGCAGTTACCACGCTAGGGGGGGGGATGAGCAGTTCTTC.

This clone has more than one count but fewer than ten. The rearrangement uses TRBV6-5 and TRBJ1-2, with 10 bases identical to TRBD1. The CDR3 has 16 residues. J lost 6 bases, V lost 2 bases, and 9 bases had no gene match. Germline CDR1 and CDR2: MNHEY and SVGAGI. CDR3 amino acids: CASSYTTGGNNNGYTF. CDR3 DNA sequence: TGTGCCAGCAGTTACACGACAGGGGGCAATAATAATGGCTACACCTTC.

Comments on this clone: Other nucleotide sequences in the sample specify the same CDR3. The rearrangement links TRBV19 to TRBJ1-1; the D gene is possibly TRBD1 (6 bases). The ends were cut back, 3 bases at V and 3 bases at J, with 17 bases in the middle. The CDR3 covers 16 residues. Germline V lookup: CDR1 LNHDA, CDR2 SQIVND (reference sequence). This CDR3 is CASSIGGGVGDTEAFF. DNA of the CDR3: TGTGCCAGTAGTATCGGCGGGGGCGTTGGGGACACTGAAGCTTTCTTT.

The chain carries TRBV5-1 and TRBJ1-6, with D maybe TRBD1 (6 bases). CDR3 size: 14 residues. The germline CDR1 and CDR2 sequences are SGHRS and YFSETQ. Trimming took 4 bases from V and 9 from J, leaving 14 bases between them. The CDR3 DNA reads as TGCGCCAGCAGCCCACAGGGTACAAGTTCACCCCTCCACTTT. Amino acid sequence: CASSPQGTSSPLHF.

The gene calls are TRBV15 and TRBJ2-7; the D gene is possibly TRBD1 (5 bases). The length of the CDR3 is 14 residues. Trimming removed 5 bases at V and 2 bases at J, with 13 bases between. Germline V gives CDR1 LNHNV, CDR2 YYDKDF (reference sequence). The CDR3 loop reads CATSPTAGTYEQYF. In DNA, the CDR3 is TGTGCCACCAGCCCTACGGCAGGGACCTACGAGCAGTACTTC.

The genes are TRBV19 and TRBJ2-5; 9 positions agree with TRBD1. Germline lookup yields CDR1 LNHDA and CDR2 SQIVND (reference sequence). Trimming took 3 bases from V and 4 from J; bases not matched to a gene: 9. The CDR3 spans 16 residues. DNA of the CDR3: TGTGCCAGTAGTATTCTACCGGGACAGGGAATAGAGACCCAGTACTTC. It translates to CASSILPGQGIETQYF.

V gene TRBV12-3 or TRBV12-4 combines with J gene TRBJ1-1, with TRBD1 as a possible D gene (5 bases). This CDR3 is built from 13 residues. V lost 4 bases to trimming and J lost 3 bases, with 9 bases between them. CDR3 residues: CASSSREDTEAFF. CDR3 nucleotides: TGTGCCAGCAGTTCCAGGGAGGACACTGAAGCTTTCTTT.

Only a few counts were recorded for this clone. V and J are TRBV4-3 and TRBJ1-2, with 7 positions matching TRBD1. Germline assignment: CDR1 LGHNA and CDR2 YSLEER. V shed 2 bases, J shed 4 bases, and the junction held 1 base outside the gene matches. This CDR3 contains 13 residues. CDR3 loop: CASSQTGVYGYTF. CDR3 coding DNA: TGCGCCAGCAGCCAAACAGGGGTCTATGGCTACACCTTC.

This rearrangement joins TRBV11-1 to TRBJ1-4; the D gene is possibly TRBD1 (6 bases). The CDR3 is 14 residues long. Germline V gives CDR1 SGHAT, CDR2 FQDESV (reference sequence). The germline V and J ends were trimmed by 4 bases and 9 bases, with 15 bases remaining between them. CDR3 protein: CASSSNLQGKKLFF. In nucleotides, the CDR3 is TGTGCCAGCAGCTCGAACCTCCAGGGGAAAAAACTGTTTTTT.

The V call is TRBV7-9, the J call TRBJ2-7; no reliable D call. Trimming took 4 bases from V and 3 from J, leaving 22 bases between them. Germline V gene sequence: CDR1 SEHNR, CDR2 FQNEAQ (reference sequence). This CDR3 has 17 amino acids. This CDR3 reads CASSSNANPYSLYEQYF. In DNA form, the CDR3 reads TGTGCCAGCAGCTCAAACGCTAACCCGTATTCTCTCTACGAGCAGTACTTC.